This T cell receptor beta chain is drawn from a study of blood T cells in healthy people across ages. Combining a sample-barcoded 5' primer with a J-beta primer mix, a second PCR ran for roughly 6 to 12 cycles. Every cDNA was tagged by a template-switch adaptor with 12 random nucleotides. TCRdb independently ran MiXCR on the 5' RACE reads; one entry per CDR3 protein. The sample includes hundreds of thousands of distinct CDR3 sequences, around 21% of them seen just once. Germline V gene sequence: CDR1 LGHDT, CDR2 YNNKEL (reference sequence). V shed 7 bases and J 4 bases; nucleotides not matched to a gene: 4. This CDR3 is built from 14 residues. Study results and limitations: Versus aged donors, long-lived donors had higher diversity and more naive CD4+ cells. Donor CMV status was unknown, possibly confounding expanded clonotype changes. Unsorted PBMCs blocked a conclusive comparison of naive and antigen-experienced cells.

With regard to this clonotype: Its antigen is still unknown.

The sample comprised blood. The source is a man in his 70s in good health. The V gene is TRBV3-1, the J gene TRBJ2-2; 9 positions agree with TRBD2. The CDR3 DNA is TGTGCCAGCAACCGGCGGGGGGGCACCGGGGAGCTGTTTTTT. The encoded protein is CASNRRGGTGELFF. The variable domain in full, with the rest retrieved from reference TRBV3-1 and TRBJ2-2, is DTAVSQTPKYLVTQMGNDKSIKCEQNLGHDTMYWYKQDSKKFLKIMFSYNNKELIINETVPNRFSPKSPDKAHLNLHINSLELGDSAVYFCASNRRGGTGELFFGEGSRLTVL.